This T cell receptor (beta chain) was captured in a study of T cells in Graves' hyperthyroidism and ophthalmopathy (dated by TCRdb to about 2019). Context from the whole study: Peripheral blood was collected at initial diagnosis, before any treatment. To identify distinguishing TCR V-J signatures, a discovery cohort of 100 patients was used, comprising some 43 with Graves' ophthalmopathy and some 57 with stable Graves' hyperthyroidism. Whether ophthalmopathy could be predicted prospectively was tested in an independent validation cohort made up of roughly 19 hyperthyroidism patients plus 17 patients who later progressed to ophthalmopathy. The approximately 95 discovery patients were divided at random into training and test sets in a 7:3 ratio. In about six Graves' hyperthyroidism patients, the study also compared T-cell repertoires from thyroid tissue with T-cell repertoires from blood. Once sampling was done, hyperthyroidism patients were given methimazole at a starting dose of 30 mg daily, whereas ophthalmopathy patients were given high-dose intravenous methylprednisolone. TCR Vbeta CDR3 sequencing of 120 to 150 peripheral blood samples (under 45 ophthalmopathy, roughly 74 hyperthyroidism and around 17 progressor patients) is reported in the paper.

Stable Graves' hyperthyroidism was defined as the absence of progression to ophthalmopathy over 18 months of follow-up. The hyperthyroidism patients were between 18 and 65 years old and newly diagnosed, with a disease duration of less than 2 months. Exclusion was applied to patients with uncontrolled infections, other autoimmune diseases, pregnancy or lactation. Diagnoses were based on clinical symptoms, serum thyroxine and TRAb, thyroid ultrasound and orbital computed tomography. Ficoll-Paque density gradient centrifugation was used to isolate PBMCs from 8 to 10 ml of fresh peripheral blood. Trizol reagent was used to extract total RNA, and RNA quality was then checked on an Agilent 2100 Bioanalyzer. Amplification of TCR beta CDR3 regions was carried out from RNA transcripts. A first-round RT-PCR of the TCR CDR3 used the HTBI primer set with the Qiagen OneStep RT-PCR kit. Libraries were constructed in a second round of multiplex PCR, after which size selection and purification were performed. Sequencing of the libraries was done on an Illumina HiSeq2000 using paired-end 100 bp reads. The authors' pipeline ran thus. SOAPnuke was used to process the raw data, with reads discarded if the reads contained adapters or uncalled bases, had a mean Phred below 15, or lacked an exact constant-primer or identifier match. High-quality paired reads were merged with COPE v1.2.5, and unique nucleotide sequences were defined as clonotypes. MiTCR v1.1 was used to align the clonotypes against IMGT TRBV, TRBD and TRBJ reference segments. Analysis was restricted to V-J combinations with a frequency above 0.0001, which covered roughly 99% of repertoires. The TCS score was defined as the ratio of F50 (clonal expansion) to E x V (chaos), calculated using BLOSUM62-based TCRdist between CDR3 peptides within each V-J. Welch's t-statistics and random forest reduced several hundred V-J features to 13, which were used in a naive Bayes classifier (R e1071). The Morisita-Horn index was used to measure how similar the thyroid and blood repertoires were. TCRdb trimmed the raw reads at Q25, called clones with MiXCR and kept productive beta chains. Each entry merges the rows of one CDR3 protein and shows their most common DNA and genes. None of the V and J calls come from the authors' own analysis; TCRdb made them. For this sample there are hundreds of thousands of distinct CDR3 sequences; approximately 40% appear just once. Of the sample, around 9.3% is held by the ten largest clones.

This clonotype was seen only once. Its antigen remains undetermined. Qualities for individual bases were not recorded, and no much larger clone is one base off. Evidence from a single read is weak. Summary of the overall study and its limitations: In validation, the model predicted progression to ophthalmopathy with approximately 71% sensitivity and less than 75% specificity, a median of around 6.6 months before onset. Sample size was not statistically predetermined, and investigators were not blinded to group allocation. Most expanded thyroid clonotypes (frequency above 0.001) were also detected in blood, a finding suggesting that blood repertoires may reflect thyroid immune responses. A model built on a 13 V-J signature distinguished ophthalmopathy from stable hyperthyroidism, reaching 87.88% sensitivity and 81% to 83% specificity in cross-validation and 80%/75% in testing.

V loses 8 bases of germline sequence and J loses 5 bases, and the interval between the two ends is 15 bases. The germline V gene yields SGHVS for CDR1 and FQNEAQ for CDR2. From the cysteine up to the phenylalanine, the CDR3 has a length of 13 residues. CDR3 DNA only is kept here, 39 bases in frame from base 1. This TCR came from a man younger than 30 with Graves' hyperthyroidism. The chain employs TRBV7-8 and TRBJ1-1; no D segment can be confidently identified. The sequencing input was blood. CDR3 sequence: CASSPPPRTEAFF. The nucleotides read TGTGCCAGCTCACCACCCCCCAGGACTGAAGCTTTCTTT.